The clone carrying this T cell receptor beta chain has just a few counts. The data were obtained in a study of blood T cells in healthy people across ages. The sample providers were healthy Caucasian people from Russia, aged roughly 6 to 95. Through a sample-barcoded 5' primer and a J-beta primer mix, a second PCR was run for about 7 to 12 cycles. A template-switch adaptor with 12 random nucleotides tagged each cDNA molecule. MiXCR, applied by TCRdb to the 5' RACE reads, yields one record per CDR3 protein. The repertoire holds 800,000 or so distinct CDR3 sequences, around 25% seen once, with under 4.5% in the top ten. In germline, CDR1 is SGDLS, CDR2 YYNGEE. This CDR3 contains 15 residues. With 7 bases clipped from V and 3 bases from J, the junction kept 8 bases outside the gene matches. The sample also formed part of further work on T cells of mothers and their children. According to that study: Donation was provided by three healthy Caucasian mothers along with their six children.

The J gene is TRBJ2-3, the V gene TRBV9, with TRBD2 matching over 10 bases. The source material was blood. This TCR was recovered from a boy under 18 in good health. In nucleotides, the CDR3 is TGTGCCAGCGGTGCCCAGCGGGAGGGTACAGATACGCAGTATTTT. Translated, it gives CASGAQREGTDTQYF.